The 9 T cell receptor beta chains below all came from one sample that was sequenced in a study of shared clonotypes between healthy human individuals. CD45RO-negative, CCR7-positively selected cells formed the naive CD8 fraction, excluding terminally differentiated effector memory CD45RA+ cells. Assay used: immunoSEQ multiplex PCR; TCRdb lists only in-frame clones, some missing. Among 1.5 million to 2.5 million clones, 85% to 95% were seen once, and the ten largest hold roughly 1.2%. Input material: naive CD8+ T cells sorted from blood. All receptors derive from a man aged 18 to 30 in good health.

The CDR3 loop is CASSTSGTRLEQYF. CDR3 coding DNA: TGTGCCAGCAGCACGTCCGGGACCCGTCTCGAGCAGTACTTC. The chain is built from TRBV12-1 and TRBJ2-7. TRBV12-1 is a recognized pseudogene. The CDR3 spans 14 residues.

The chain uses TRBV19 and TRBJ1-6, with D tentatively TRBD1 (5 bases). Germline V CDR1 and CDR2: LNHDA, SQIVND (reference sequence). The CDR3 totals 17 residues. V lost 3 bases to trimming and J lost 0 bases, with 12 bases between them. CDR3 sequence: CASSMTAPSSYNSPLHF. Written as DNA, the CDR3 is TGTGCCAGTAGTATGACAGCTCCTAGCTCCTATAATTCACCCCTCCACTTT.

The CDR3 DNA sequence: TGTGCCTGGACCAGGACAGGGTCCCCCTACGAGCAGTACTTC. It translates to CAWTRTGSPYEQYF. V and J are TRBV30 and TRBJ2-5; 8 bases align to TRBD1. The end of the DNA fits TRBJ2-7 better, so the J call may be wrong. The CDR3 consists of 14 residues. Germline V gene sequence: CDR1 GTSNPN, CDR2 SVGIG (reference sequence).

This rearrangement joins TRBV28 to TRBJ2-4; D not certain. Trimming shortened V by 9 bases and J by 6 bases, and 15 bases separated the two germline ends. Germline V gives CDR1 MDHEN, CDR2 SYDVKM. The CDR3 has 13 residues. The DNA of the CDR3 is TGTGCCAGAGTGGGTGCTATGGTAAACATTCAGTACTTC. It yields the protein CARVGAMVNIQYF.

The V and J genes are TRBV19 and TRBJ2-7; 9 positions agree with TRBD1. Germline V gives CDR1 LNHDA, CDR2 SQIVND (reference sequence). The CDR3 is 16 amino acids. Unmatched junction bases numbered 8, after V lost 3 bases and J lost 2 bases. In DNA, the CDR3 is TGTGCCAGTAGTATCTCACAGGGGGCGGGCGCCTACGAGCAGTACTTC. Its translation: CASSISQGAGAYEQYF.

For this clone: Within the sample, other DNA sequences also encode this same CDR3. This chain connects TRBV27 to TRBJ1-6; a possible D gene is TRBD1 (6 bases). Germline CDR1 and CDR2: MNHEY and SMNVEV (reference sequence). The CDR3 has 14 residues. V was shortened by 3 bases and J by 5 bases, with 8 bases between the two germline ends. CDR3 DNA sequence: TGTGCCAGCAGTTTCGGGGGCGATAATTCACCCCTCCACTTT. Its protein product is CASSFGGDNSPLHF.

The CDR3: CASSLSATGLHEKLFF. The CDR3 DNA sequence: TGTGCCAGCAGCTTATCCGCGACCGGACTTCACGAAAAACTGTTTTTT. The chain joins TRBV7-9 to TRBJ1-4, with D unresolved. The CDR3 is 16 amino acids. Trimming took off 2 bases at V and 8 bases at J, with 18 bases between the two ends. CDR1 SEHNR and CDR2 FQNEAQ come from the germline V gene (reference sequence).

V usage is TRBV4-3 and J usage is TRBJ2-7, with D unresolved. Germline V gene data show CDR1 as LGHNA and CDR2 as YSLEER. Between the trimmed V and J ends, which lost 0 bases and 2 bases, there was a span of 11 bases. The CDR3 has 15 residues. The CDR3 DNA reads TGCGCCAGCAGCCAAGATTTCGAAAACACCTACGAGCAGTACTTC. Translated: CASSQDFENTYEQYF.

The genes are TRBV9 and TRBJ2-1, with TRBD2 as a possible D gene (6 bases). V was clipped by 1 base and J by 0 bases, with 11 bases between them. Germline CDR1 SGDLS, CDR2 YYNGEE. The CDR3 spans 16 residues. CDR3 protein: CASSVRGRPSYNEQFF. The CDR3 bases are TGTGCCAGCAGCGTAAGAGGGAGGCCCTCCTACAATGAGCAGTTCTTC.